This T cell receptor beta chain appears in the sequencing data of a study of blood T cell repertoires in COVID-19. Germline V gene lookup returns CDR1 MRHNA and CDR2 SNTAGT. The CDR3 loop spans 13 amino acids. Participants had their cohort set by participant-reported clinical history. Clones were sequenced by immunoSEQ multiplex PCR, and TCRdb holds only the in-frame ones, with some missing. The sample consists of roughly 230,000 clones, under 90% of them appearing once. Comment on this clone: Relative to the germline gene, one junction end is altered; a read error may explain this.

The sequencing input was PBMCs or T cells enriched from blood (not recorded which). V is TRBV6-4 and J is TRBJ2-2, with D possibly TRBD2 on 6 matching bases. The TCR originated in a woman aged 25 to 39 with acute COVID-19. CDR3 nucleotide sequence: TGTGCCAGCCGTGAGGAGGGGATCGGGGAGCTGTTTTTT. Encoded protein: CASREEGIGELFF.